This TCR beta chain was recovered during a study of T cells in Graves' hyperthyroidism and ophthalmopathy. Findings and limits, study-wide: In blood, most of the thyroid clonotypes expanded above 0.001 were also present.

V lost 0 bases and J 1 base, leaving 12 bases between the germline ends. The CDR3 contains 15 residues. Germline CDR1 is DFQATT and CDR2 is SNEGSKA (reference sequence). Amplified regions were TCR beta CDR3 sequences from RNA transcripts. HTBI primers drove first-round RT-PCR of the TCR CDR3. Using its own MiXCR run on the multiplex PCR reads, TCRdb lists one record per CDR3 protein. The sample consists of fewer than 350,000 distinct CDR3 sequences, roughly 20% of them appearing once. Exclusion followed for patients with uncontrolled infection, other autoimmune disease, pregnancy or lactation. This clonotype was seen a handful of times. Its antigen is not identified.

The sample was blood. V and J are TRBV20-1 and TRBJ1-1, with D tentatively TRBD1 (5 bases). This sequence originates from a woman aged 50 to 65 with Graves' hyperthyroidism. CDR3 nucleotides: TGCAGTGCTAGAGACCTTGGACACGCGAACACTGAAGCTTTCTTT. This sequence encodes CSARDLGHANTEAFF.